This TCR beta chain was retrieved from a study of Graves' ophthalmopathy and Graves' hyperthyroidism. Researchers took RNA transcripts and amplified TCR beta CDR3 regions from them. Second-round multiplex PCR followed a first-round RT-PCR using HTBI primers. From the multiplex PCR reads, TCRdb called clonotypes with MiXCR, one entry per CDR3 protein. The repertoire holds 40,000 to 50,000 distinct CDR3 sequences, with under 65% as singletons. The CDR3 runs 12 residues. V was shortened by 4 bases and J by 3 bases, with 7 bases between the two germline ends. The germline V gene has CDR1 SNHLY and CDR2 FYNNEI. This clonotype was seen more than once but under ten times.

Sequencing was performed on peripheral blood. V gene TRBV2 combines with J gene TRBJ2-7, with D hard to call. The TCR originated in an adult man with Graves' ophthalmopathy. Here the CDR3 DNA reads TGTGCCAGCAGTGCCGACCTCTACGAGCAGTACTTC. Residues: CASSADLYEQYF.